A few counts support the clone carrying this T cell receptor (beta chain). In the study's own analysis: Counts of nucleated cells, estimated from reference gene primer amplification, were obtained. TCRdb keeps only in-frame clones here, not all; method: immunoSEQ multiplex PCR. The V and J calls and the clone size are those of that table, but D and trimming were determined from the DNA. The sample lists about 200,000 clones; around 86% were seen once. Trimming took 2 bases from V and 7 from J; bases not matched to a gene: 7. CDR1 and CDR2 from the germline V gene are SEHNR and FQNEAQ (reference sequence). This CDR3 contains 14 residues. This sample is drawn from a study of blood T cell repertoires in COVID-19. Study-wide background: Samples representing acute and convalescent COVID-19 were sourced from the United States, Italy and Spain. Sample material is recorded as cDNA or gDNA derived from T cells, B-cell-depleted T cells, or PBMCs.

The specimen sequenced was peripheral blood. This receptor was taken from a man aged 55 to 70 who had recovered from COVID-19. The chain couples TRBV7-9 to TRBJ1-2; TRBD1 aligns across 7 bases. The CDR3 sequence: CASSLMRQGSGYTF. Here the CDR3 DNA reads TGTGCCAGCAGCTTAATGCGACAGGGTAGTGGCTACACCTTC.